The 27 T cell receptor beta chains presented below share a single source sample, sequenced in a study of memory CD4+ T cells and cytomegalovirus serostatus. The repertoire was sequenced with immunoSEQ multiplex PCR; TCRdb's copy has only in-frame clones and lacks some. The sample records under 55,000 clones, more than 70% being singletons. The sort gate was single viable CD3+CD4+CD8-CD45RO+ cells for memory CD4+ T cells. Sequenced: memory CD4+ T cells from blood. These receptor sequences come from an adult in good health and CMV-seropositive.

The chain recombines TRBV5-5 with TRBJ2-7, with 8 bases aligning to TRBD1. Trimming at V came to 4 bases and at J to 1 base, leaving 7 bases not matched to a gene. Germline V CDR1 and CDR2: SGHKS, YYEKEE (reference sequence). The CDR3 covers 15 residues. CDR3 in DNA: TGTGCCAGCAGCCGCGAGGGACAGGTTTCCTACGAGCAGTACTTC. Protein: CASSREGQVSYEQYF.

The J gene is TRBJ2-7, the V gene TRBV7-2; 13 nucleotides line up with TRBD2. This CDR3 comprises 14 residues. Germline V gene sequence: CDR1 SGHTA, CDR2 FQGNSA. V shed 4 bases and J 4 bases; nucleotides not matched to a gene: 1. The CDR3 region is CASSWTSGRYEQYF. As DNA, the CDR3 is TGTGCCAGCAGCTGGACTAGCGGGAGATACGAGCAGTACTTC.

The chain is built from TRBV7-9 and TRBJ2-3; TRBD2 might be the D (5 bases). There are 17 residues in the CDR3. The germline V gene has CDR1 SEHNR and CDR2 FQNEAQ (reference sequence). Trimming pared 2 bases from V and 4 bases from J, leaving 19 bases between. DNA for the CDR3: TGTGCCAGCAGCTTATATGGACTCCAAGCGTTGGCAGATACGCAGTATTTT. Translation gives CASSLYGLQALADTQYF.

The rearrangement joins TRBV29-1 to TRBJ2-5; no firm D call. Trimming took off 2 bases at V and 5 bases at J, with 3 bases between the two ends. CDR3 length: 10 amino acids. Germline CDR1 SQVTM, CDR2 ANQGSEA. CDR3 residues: CSVERETQYF. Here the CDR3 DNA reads TGCAGCGTTGAAAGGGAGACCCAGTACTTC.

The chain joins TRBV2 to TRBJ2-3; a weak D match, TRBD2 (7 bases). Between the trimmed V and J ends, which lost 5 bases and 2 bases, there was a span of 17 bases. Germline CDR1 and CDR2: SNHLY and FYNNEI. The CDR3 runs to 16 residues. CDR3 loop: CASSPGGRGSTDTQYF. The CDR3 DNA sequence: TGTGCCAGCAGTCCGGGAGGCAGGGGTTCCACAGATACGCAGTATTTT.

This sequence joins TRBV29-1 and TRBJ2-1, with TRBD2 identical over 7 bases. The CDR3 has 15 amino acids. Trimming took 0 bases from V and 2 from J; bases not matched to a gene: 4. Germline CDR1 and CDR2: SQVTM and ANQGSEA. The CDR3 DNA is TGCAGCGTTGAAGATCGGGGGAGGGCCTACAATGAGCAGTTCTTC. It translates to CSVEDRGRAYNEQFF.

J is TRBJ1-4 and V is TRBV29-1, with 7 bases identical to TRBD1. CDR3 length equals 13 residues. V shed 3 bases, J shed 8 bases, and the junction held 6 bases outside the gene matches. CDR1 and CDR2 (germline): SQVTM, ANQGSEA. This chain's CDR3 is CSVDVTGSEKLFF. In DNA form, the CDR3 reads TGCAGCGTTGACGTGACAGGGAGCGAAAAACTGTTTTTT.

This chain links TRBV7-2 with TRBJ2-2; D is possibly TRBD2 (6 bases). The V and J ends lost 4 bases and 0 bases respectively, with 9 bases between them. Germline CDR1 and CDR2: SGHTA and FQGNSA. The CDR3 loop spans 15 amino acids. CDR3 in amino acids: CASSYLAPNTGELFF. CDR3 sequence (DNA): TGTGCCAGCAGCTATCTAGCGCCGAACACCGGGGAGCTGTTTTTT.

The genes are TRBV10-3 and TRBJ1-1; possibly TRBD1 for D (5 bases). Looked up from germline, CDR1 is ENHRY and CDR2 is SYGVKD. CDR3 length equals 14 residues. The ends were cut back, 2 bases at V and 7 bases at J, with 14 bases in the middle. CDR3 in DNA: TGTGCCATCAGTGAGGTAGGAAGTAGGGGTGAAGCTTTCTTT. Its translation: CAISEVGSRGEAFF.

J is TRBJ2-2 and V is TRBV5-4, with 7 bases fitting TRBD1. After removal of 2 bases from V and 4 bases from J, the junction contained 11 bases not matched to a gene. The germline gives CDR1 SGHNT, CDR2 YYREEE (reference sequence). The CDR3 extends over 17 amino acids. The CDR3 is CASSLIQGGTGTGELFF. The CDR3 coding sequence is TGTGCCAGCAGCTTAATCCAAGGGGGCACGGGCACCGGGGAGCTGTTTTTT. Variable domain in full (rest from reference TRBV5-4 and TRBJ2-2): ETGVTQSPTHLIKTRGQQVTLRCSSQSGHNTVSWYQQALGQGPQFIFQYYREEENGRGNFPPRFSGLQFPNYSSELNVNALELDDSALYLCASSLIQGGTGTGELFFGEGSRLTVL.

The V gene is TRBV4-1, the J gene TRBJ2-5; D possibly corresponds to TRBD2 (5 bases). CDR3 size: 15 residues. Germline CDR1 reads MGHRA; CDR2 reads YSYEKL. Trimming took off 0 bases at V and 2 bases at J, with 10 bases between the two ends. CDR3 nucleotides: TGCGCCAGCAGCCAAGACCCTCGGGATCAAGAGACCCAGTACTTC. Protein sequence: CASSQDPRDQETQYF.

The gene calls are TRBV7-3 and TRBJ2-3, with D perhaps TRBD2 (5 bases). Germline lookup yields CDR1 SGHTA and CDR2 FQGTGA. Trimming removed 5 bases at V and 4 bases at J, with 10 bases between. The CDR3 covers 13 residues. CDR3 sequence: CASSPRAADTQYF. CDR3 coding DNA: TGTGCCAGCAGCCCGCGGGCGGCAGATACGCAGTATTTT.

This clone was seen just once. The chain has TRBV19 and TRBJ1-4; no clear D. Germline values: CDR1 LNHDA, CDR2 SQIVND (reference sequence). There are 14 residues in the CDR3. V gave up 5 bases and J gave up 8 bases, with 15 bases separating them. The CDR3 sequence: CASSYMAPREKLFF. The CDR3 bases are TGTGCCAGTAGTTACATGGCTCCCCGCGAAAAACTGTTTTTT.

As DNA, the CDR3 is TGCGCCAGCAGCACGACAGGGGCGGGGGAGCAGTACTTC. It encodes CASSTTGAGEQYF. The V and J genes are TRBV5-1 and TRBJ2-7, with 8 bases aligning to TRBD1. Trimming removed 4 bases from V and 7 bases from J; junction bases left unmatched: 7. The CDR3 has 13 residues. Germline CDR1 is SGHRS and CDR2 is YFSETQ.

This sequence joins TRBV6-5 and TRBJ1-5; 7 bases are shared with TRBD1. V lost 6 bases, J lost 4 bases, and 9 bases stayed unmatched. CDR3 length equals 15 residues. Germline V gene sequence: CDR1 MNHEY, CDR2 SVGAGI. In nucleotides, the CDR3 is TGTGCCAGCAGCTTCACAGGGGCTAGGAATCAGCCCCAGCATTTT. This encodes CASSFTGARNQPQHF.

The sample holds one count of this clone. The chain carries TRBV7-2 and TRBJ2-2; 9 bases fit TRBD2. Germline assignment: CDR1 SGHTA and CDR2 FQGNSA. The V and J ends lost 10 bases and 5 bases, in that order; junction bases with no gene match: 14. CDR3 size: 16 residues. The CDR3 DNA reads TGTGCCACCCCACTAGGCGGACTAGCGACGACCGGGGAGCTGTTTTTT. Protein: CATPLGGLATTGELFF. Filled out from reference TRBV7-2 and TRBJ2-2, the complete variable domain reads GAGVSQSPSNKVTEKGKDVELRCDPISGHTALYWYRQSLGQGLEFLIYFQGNSAPDKSGLPSDRFSAERTGGSVSTLTIQRTQQEDSAVYLCATPLGGLATTGELFFGEGSRLTVL.

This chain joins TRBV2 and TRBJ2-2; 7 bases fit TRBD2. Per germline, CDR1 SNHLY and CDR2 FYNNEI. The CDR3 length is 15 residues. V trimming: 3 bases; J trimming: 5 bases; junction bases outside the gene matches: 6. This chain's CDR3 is CASSDRGVGTGELFF. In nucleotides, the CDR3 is TGTGCCAGCAGTGACCGGGGGGTGGGGACCGGGGAGCTGTTTTTT.

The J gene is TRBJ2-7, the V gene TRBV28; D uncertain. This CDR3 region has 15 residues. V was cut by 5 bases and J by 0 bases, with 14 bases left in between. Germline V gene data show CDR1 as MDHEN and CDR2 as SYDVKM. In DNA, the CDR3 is TGTGCCAGCAGTCTTCAACATCCGAGCTCCTACGAGCAGTACTTC. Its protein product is CASSLQHPSSYEQYF.

The CDR3: CASSDSRGGEAFF. Written as DNA, the CDR3 is TGTGCCAGCAGTGACTCCAGGGGCGGGGAAGCTTTCTTT. V gene TRBV6-4 combines with J gene TRBJ1-1; tentative D call: TRBD1 (6 bases). V was cut by 0 bases and J by 8 bases, with 10 bases left in between. The germline V gene encodes CDR1 MRHNA and CDR2 SNTAGT. The CDR3 contains 13 residues.

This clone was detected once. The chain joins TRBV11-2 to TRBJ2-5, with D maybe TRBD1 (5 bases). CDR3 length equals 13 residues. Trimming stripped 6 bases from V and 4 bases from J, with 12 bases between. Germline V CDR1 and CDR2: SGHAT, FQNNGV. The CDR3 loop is CASSPSGLETQYF. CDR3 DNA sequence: TGTGCCAGCAGTCCTTCAGGGTTAGAGACCCAGTACTTC.

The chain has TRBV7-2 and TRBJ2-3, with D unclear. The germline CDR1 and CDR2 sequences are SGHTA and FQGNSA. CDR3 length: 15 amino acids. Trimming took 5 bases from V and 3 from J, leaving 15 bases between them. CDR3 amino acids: CASSRTQSPTDTQYF. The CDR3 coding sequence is TGTGCCAGCAGCCGCACCCAATCACCGACAGATACGCAGTATTTT.

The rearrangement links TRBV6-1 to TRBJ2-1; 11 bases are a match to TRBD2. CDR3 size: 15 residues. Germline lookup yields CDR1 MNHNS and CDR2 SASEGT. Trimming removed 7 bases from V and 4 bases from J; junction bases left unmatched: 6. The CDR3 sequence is CASTAGTSGYNEQFF. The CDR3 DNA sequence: TGTGCCAGCACCGCCGGGACTAGCGGATACAATGAGCAGTTCTTC.

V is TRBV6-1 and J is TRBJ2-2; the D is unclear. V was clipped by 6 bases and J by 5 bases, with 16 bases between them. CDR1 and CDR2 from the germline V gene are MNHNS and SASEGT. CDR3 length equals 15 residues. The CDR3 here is CASRSRLGSTGELFF. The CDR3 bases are TGTGCCAGCAGATCTAGATTAGGGTCGACCGGGGAGCTGTTTTTT.

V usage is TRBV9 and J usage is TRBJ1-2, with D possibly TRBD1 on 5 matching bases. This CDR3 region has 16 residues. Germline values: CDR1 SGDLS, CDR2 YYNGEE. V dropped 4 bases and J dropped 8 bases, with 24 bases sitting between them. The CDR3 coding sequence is TGTGCCAGCAGCTCTCGAGTCAGGGACCCGAGAGAGGGCTACACCTTC. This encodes CASSSRVRDPREGYTF.

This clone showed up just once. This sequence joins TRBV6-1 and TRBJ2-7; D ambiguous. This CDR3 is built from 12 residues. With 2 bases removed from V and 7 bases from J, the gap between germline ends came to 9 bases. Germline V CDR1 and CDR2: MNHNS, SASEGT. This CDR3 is CASSENVIEQYF. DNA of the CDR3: TGTGCCAGCAGTGAAAATGTAATTGAGCAGTACTTC.

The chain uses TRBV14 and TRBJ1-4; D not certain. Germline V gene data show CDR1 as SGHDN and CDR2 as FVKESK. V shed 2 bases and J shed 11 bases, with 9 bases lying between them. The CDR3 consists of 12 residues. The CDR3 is CASSQLAGKLFF. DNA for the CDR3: TGTGCCAGCAGCCAACTTGCGGGGAAACTGTTTTTT.

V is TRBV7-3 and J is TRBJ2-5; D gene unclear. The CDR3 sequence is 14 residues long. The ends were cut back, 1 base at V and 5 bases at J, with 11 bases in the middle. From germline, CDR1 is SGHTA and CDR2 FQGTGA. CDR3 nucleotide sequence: TGTGCCAGCAGCTTAAACGGAGCGAGGGAGACCCAGTACTTC. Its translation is CASSLNGARETQYF.